Sequencing of this TCR beta chain was carried out in a study of T cell responses to AZD1222 COVID-19 vaccine. Study-level background: Pooled samples include second doses given at about 4 or 12 weeks. Study-level findings and limits: Every sample of the repertoires postdated the peak T cell response. Dominant CD4 TCR responses targeted spike regions 160-218 and 743-854. Reportedly, nearly half of unique spike TCRs recognized epitopes outside B.1.351/B.1.1.7 mutations.

J gave up 2 bases and V 0 bases, and 1 base lay outside the gene matches. The CDR3 extends over 15 amino acids. Germline CDR1 SGHRS, CDR2 YFSETQ. Comments on this clone: What it recognizes is unknown.

Assay: immunoSEQ multiplex PCR; the TCRdb copy retains only in-frame clones and omits some. This table has 96,000 or so clones, approximately 90% appearing once. This TCR derives from an adult in good health. The V and J genes are TRBV5-1 and TRBJ2-3, with 9 bases identical to TRBD1. The specimen was peripheral blood, collected on day 0 of AZD1222 vaccination. The CDR3 DNA is TGCGCCAGCAGCTTGGGGGACAGGGCCACAGATACGCAGTATTTT. Translating it yields CASSLGDRATDTQYF.